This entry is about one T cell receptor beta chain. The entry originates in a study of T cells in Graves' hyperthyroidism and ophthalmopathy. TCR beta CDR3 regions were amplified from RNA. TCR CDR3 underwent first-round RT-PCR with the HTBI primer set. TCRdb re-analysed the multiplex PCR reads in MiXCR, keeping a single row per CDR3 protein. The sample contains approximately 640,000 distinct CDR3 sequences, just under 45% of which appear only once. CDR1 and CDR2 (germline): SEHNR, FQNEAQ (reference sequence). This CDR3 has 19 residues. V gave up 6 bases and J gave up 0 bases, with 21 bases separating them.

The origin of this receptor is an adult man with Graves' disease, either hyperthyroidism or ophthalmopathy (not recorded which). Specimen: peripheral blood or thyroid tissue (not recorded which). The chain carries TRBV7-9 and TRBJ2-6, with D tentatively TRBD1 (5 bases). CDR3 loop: CASSSEQGSRNSGANVLTF. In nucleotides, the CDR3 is TGTGCCAGCAGTTCCGAGCAGGGCTCCCGAAACTCTGGGGCCAACGTCCTGACTTTC.